Below, 7 T cell receptor beta chains from the same sample are listed, as sequenced in a study of blood T cell repertoires in COVID-19 (dated by TCRdb to the early 2020s). The receptor library was made with the immunoSEQ multiplex PCR assay. TCRdb's version of the immuneACCESS table is confined to in-frame rearrangements and falls short of the full clone set. An unresolved V gene accounts for under half of the shortfall where checked; the remainder is of unknown origin. This sample lists around 100,000 clones; 88% were detected once. 3% to 3.5% of the sample goes to the ten largest clones. The sequencing sample was made of peripheral blood. Source of these receptors: a human donor in a cohort sampled during active COVID-19.

J is TRBJ2-3 and V is TRBV9, with D possibly TRBD1 on 5 matching bases. Trimming pared 2 bases from V and 2 bases from J, leaving 9 bases between. CDR3 size: 14 residues. Germline CDR1 reads SGDLS; CDR2 reads YYNGEE. The CDR3 sequence: CASSVGHATDTQYF. CDR3 sequence (DNA): TGTGCCAGCAGCGTTGGACACGCCACAGATACGCAGTATTTT.

This clone was recorded once. The chain carries TRBV10-3 and TRBJ2-3; 7 bases agree with TRBD2. Trimming took 0 bases from V and 9 from J; bases not matched to a gene: 3. In germline, CDR1 is ENHRY, CDR2 SYGVKD. The CDR3 spans 13 residues. The CDR3 nucleotides read TGTGCCATCAGTGAGTCTGTCGGGGGGACGCAGTATTTT. Translation gives CAISESVGGTQYF.

This chain links TRBV11-2 with TRBJ1-5; D unclear. Trimming pared 4 bases from V and 3 bases from J, leaving 13 bases between. The CDR3 has 15 amino acids. Germline lookup yields CDR1 SGHAT and CDR2 FQNNGV. The CDR3: CASSSGGGLNQPQHF. Written as DNA, the CDR3 is TGTGCCAGCAGCTCCGGTGGCGGCCTCAATCAGCCCCAGCATTTT.

The chain recombines TRBV19 with TRBJ2-2, with D possibly TRBD2 on 5 matching bases. Germline CDR1 LNHDA, CDR2 SQIVND (reference sequence). The CDR3 is made up of 18 amino acids. The V gene lost 6 bases and the J gene lost 2 bases, with 22 bases spanning the gap. CDR3: CASRTLQSVGANTGELFF. Here the CDR3 DNA reads TGTGCCAGTAGGACTCTCCAGAGTGTGGGAGCTAACACCGGGGAGCTGTTTTTT. The full variable domain, its missing parts supplied by reference TRBV19 and TRBJ2-2, is DGGITQSPKYLFRKEGQNVTLSCEQNLNHDAMYWYRQDPGQGLRLIYYSQIVNDFQKGDIAEGYSVSREKKESFPLTVTSAQKNPTAFYLCASRTLQSVGANTGELFFGEGSRLTVL.

V is TRBV6-2 or TRBV6-3 and J is TRBJ2-1; 10 positions agree with TRBD2. J gave up 7 bases and V 7 bases, and 10 bases lay outside the gene matches. The CDR3 sequence is 15 residues long. Germline V gene lookup returns CDR1 MNHEY and CDR2 SVGEGT. The CDR3 DNA reads as TGTGCCAGCAACCCAGGGACTAGCGTTAGGAATGAGCAGTTCTTC. This codes for CASNPGTSVRNEQFF.

Worth noting for this clone: This specimen includes other DNA sequences encoding the same CDR3. The rearrangement links TRBV6-5 to TRBJ1-2, with TRBD1 identical over 11 bases. V lost 4 bases to trimming and J lost 4 bases; unmatched junction nucleotides: 2. The CDR3 loop spans 14 amino acids. The germline CDR1 and CDR2 sequences are MNHEY and SVGAGI. The CDR3 DNA reads as TGTGCCAGCAGTTCGGGACAGGGGGGCTATGGCTACACCTTC. It codes for CASSSGQGGYGYTF.

The rearrangement links TRBV5-1 to TRBJ2-3; possible D gene TRBD2, 5 bases. This CDR3 has 14 amino acids. V lost 0 bases and J 4 bases, leaving 9 bases between the germline ends. Germline V gene lookup returns CDR1 SGHRS and CDR2 YFSETQ. The CDR3 sequence: CASSLALRADTQYF. CDR3 coding DNA: TGCGCCAGCAGCTTGGCCTTGAGGGCAGATACGCAGTATTTT. The whole variable domain, filled in from reference TRBV5-1 and TRBJ2-3, reads KAGVTQTPRYLIKTRGQQVTLSCSPISGHRSVSWYQQTPGQGLQFLFEYFSETQRNKGNFPGRFSGRQFSNSRSEMNVSTLELGDSALYLCASSLALRADTQYFGPGTRLTVL.